A selection of T cell receptor beta chains follows, all from one sample in a study of blood T cell repertoires in COVID-19. The table came from immunoSEQ multiplex PCR; TCRdb's copy has only in-frame clones and leaves some out. The top ten hold 1.5% of the sample, which has around 250,000 clones, around 84% seen once. The material sequenced was peripheral blood. Receptors were obtained from a woman aged 40 to 50 who had recovered from COVID-19. Each CDR3 is given with its conserved first and last residue. Each record gives: J gene, clone size, V gene, D gene, CDR3 protein, CDR3 DNA. D genes are given only for firm matches. Clone sizes are given selectively: once, few, many, or a class where the clone is expanded.

TRBJ2-7 - TRBV10-3 TRBD1 CAISGYDRGFEQYF TGTGCCATCAGTGGATATGACAGGGGGTTCGAGCAGTACTTC
TRBJ1-1 once TRBV7-3 - CASSLNQWSTEAFF TGTGCCAGCAGCTTAAATCAGTGGAGCACTGAAGCTTTCTTT
TRBJ2-7 - TRBV19 - CASSEAGNRYEQYF TGTGCCAGTAGTGAGGCAGGGAACCGCTACGAGCAGTACTTC
TRBJ1-4 - TRBV6-5 - CASSIVDRENEKLFF TGTGCCAGCAGCATCGTCGACAGAGAGAATGAAAAACTGTTTTTT
TRBJ2-1 - TRBV6-2/TRBV6-3 - CASSSPHIIRQFF TGTGCCAGCAGTTCCCCGCACATTATCCGGCAGTTCTTC
TRBJ1-4 - TRBV18 - CASSPTVSPHDELFF TGTGCCAGCTCCCCCACAGTGAGCCCTCATGATGAACTGTTTTTT
TRBJ1-1 - TRBV2 - CASSDAGTEAFF TGTGCCAGCAGTGACGCGGGAACTGAAGCTTTCTTT
TRBJ1-1 - TRBV5-4 TRBD1 CASSFAKTGRTEAFF TGTGCCAGCAGCTTCGCCAAGACAGGGCGCACTGAAGCTTTCTTT
TRBJ1-1 few TRBV6-4 - CASSDSNDGGTEAFF TGTGCCAGCAGTGACTCGAACGATGGAGGCACTGAAGCTTTCTTT
TRBJ1-3 - TRBV29-1 - CSVRWSSGNTIYF TGCAGCGTCCGGTGGAGCAGTGGAAACACCATATATTTT
TRBJ2-2 - TRBV6-5 TRBD1 CASSYTGQYTGELFF TGTGCCAGCAGTTACACGGGACAGTACACCGGGGAGCTGTTTTTT
TRBJ2-7 once TRBV18 TRBD1 CASSPIRDRLSYEQYF TGTGCCAGCTCACCAATACGGGACAGGCTCTCCTACGAGCAGTACTTC
TRBJ1-2 - TRBV28 - CASSQYLDLYGYTF TGTGCCAGCAGTCAATATCTGGACTTATATGGCTACACCTTC
TRBJ1-1 - TRBV6-5 TRBD1 CASLRGRVAGAEAFF TGTGCCAGCCTTAGGGGGCGGGTTGCAGGCGCTGAAGCTTTCTTT
TRBJ2-5 - TRBV2 - CASSVRETQYF TGTGCCAGCAGTGTGCGGGAGACCCAGTACTTC
TRBJ1-6 - TRBV20-1 - CSASESFYNSPLHF TGCAGTGCTAGTGAGAGCTTCTATAATTCACCCCTCCACTTT
TRBJ2-7 - TRBV30 - CAWRDRNRGGSYEQYF TGTGCCTGGAGGGACCGAAACAGGGGAGGTTCCTACGAGCAGTACTTC
TRBJ2-5 - TRBV5-1 - CASSPDSVQETQYF TGCGCCAGCAGCCCTGACTCCGTCCAAGAGACCCAGTACTTC
TRBJ1-1 - TRBV28 - CASNLRRDTEAFF TGTGCCAGCAACCTCCGGAGGGACACTGAAGCTTTCTTT
TRBJ2-3 - TRBV9 - CASSVGPIGTDTQYF TGTGCCAGCAGCGTAGGTCCGATAGGCACAGATACGCAGTATTTT
TRBJ1-2 - TRBV5-4 - CASSLTGDYGYTF TGTGCCAGCAGCTTGACGGGGGACTATGGCTACACCTTC
TRBJ2-7 - TRBV24-1 TRBD1 CATSDPRTTGKPYEQYF TGTGCCACCAGTGATCCTCGAACGACAGGGAAACCCTACGAGCAGTACTTC
TRBJ1-2 - TRBV7-9 TRBD1 CASSATGGGYGYTF TGTGCCAGCAGCGCTACAGGGGGCGGCTATGGCTACACCTTC
TRBJ2-7 - TRBV11-2 - CASSPSVSASYEQYF TGTGCCAGCAGCCCCTCCGTTTCAGCGTCCTACGAGCAGTACTTC
TRBJ2-1 - TRBV2 - CASSNIHRVGEQFF TGTGCCAGCAGCAATATTCACAGGGTTGGTGAGCAGTTCTTC
TRBJ2-7 - TRBV28 - CASSLGRAPYEQYF TGTGCCAGCAGTTTAGGCAGGGCACCCTACGAGCAGTACTTC
TRBJ1-6 - TRBV7-9 - CASSTSGLYYNSPLHF TGTGCCAGCAGCACCTCAGGACTGTATTATAATTCACCCCTCCACTTT
TRBJ1-6 - TRBV11-3 - CASSASGTLNSPLHF TGTGCCAGCAGCGCTTCCGGGACATTGAATTCACCCCTCCACTTT
TRBJ2-2 - TRBV3-1/TRBV3-2 TRBD2 CASSQWRSRGGNTGELFF TGTGCCAGCAGCCAATGGAGGTCACGGGGGGGGAACACCGGGGAGCTGTTTTTT
TRBJ1-3 - TRBV6-1 - CASSEARVTGNTIYF TGTGCCAGCAGTGAAGCCAGGGTCACAGGAAACACCATATATTTT
TRBJ2-7 - TRBV3-1/TRBV3-2 TRBD2 CASSRSGTSRSEQYF TGTGCCAGCAGCCGGTCCGGGACTAGCAGGAGCGAGCAGTACTTC
TRBJ1-2 - TRBV27 TRBD1 CASSRGQNANYGYTF TGTGCCAGCAGTAGGGGACAGAACGCTAACTATGGCTACACCTTC
TRBJ1-5 - TRBV24-1 - CATSDSGGSRSNQPQHF TGTGCCACCAGTGATTCCGGGGGGTCTAGGAGCAATCAGCCCCAGCATTTT
TRBJ2-7 - TRBV29-1 TRBD1 CSPWTGDNEQYF TGCAGCCCATGGACAGGGGATAACGAGCAGTACTTC
TRBJ2-6 - TRBV19 - CASSILSMRSGANVLTF TGTGCCAGTAGTATCCTCTCGATGCGCTCTGGGGCCAACGTCCTGACTTTC
TRBJ2-5 - TRBV5-6 TRBD1 CASSRGTAQETQYF TGTGCCAGCAGTCGAGGGACAGCTCAAGAGACCCAGTACTTC
TRBJ2-7 - TRBV5-1 TRBD1 CASSLARVRQGDYEQYF TGCGCCAGCAGCTTGGCACGGGTGAGGCAGGGGGACTACGAGCAGTACTTC
TRBJ2-3 - TRBV4-1 - CASSQGTAGISTDTQYF TGCGCCAGCAGCCAAGGGACGGCGGGAATTAGCACAGATACGCAGTATTTT
TRBJ2-3 - TRBV5-1 - CASRSRSTDTQYF TGCGCCAGCAGGAGCCGCAGCACAGATACGCAGTATTTT
TRBJ2-5 - TRBV5-1 - CASSPRQARETQYF TGCGCCAGCAGCCCCAGACAGGCCCGAGAGACCCAGTACTTC
TRBJ1-1 few TRBV20-1 TRBD1 CSASGGQGDTEAFF TGCAGTGCTAGTGGGGGACAGGGAGATACTGAAGCTTTCTTT